These T cell receptor beta chains were read from a single sample in a study of blood T cell repertoires in COVID-19. Sequencing was performed with immunoSEQ multiplex PCR; in TCRdb, only in-frame clones are kept and a portion is missing. The sample consists of 200,000 to 250,000 clones, roughly 80% of them appearing once. The sequencing sample was made of peripheral blood. The source is a woman aged 55-69 years with active or convalescent COVID-19. The CDR3 runs from the conserved cysteine through the conserved F or W.

CDR3aa,j_gene,v_gene
CASSQDGTSGDTQYF,TRBJ2-3,TRBV4-2
CASSPELEGRGAYGYTF,TRBJ1-2,TRBV4-1
CASSQDLPSGGRNEQFF,TRBJ2-1,TRBV3-1/TRBV3-2
CASSDGVGNQPQHF,TRBJ1-5,TRBV10-1
CASSPTGTGSTEAFF,TRBJ1-1,TRBV28
CASSSFREKLFF,TRBJ1-4,TRBV11-2
CAWSSGGLSYEQYF,TRBJ2-7,TRBV30
CASSLSGSNEQFF,TRBJ2-1,TRBV5-5
CASSYRTFYNEQFF,TRBJ2-1,TRBV11-3
CATNPLRRGSNGYTF,TRBJ1-2,TRBV6-5
CASSLDPGSSYNSPLHF,TRBJ1-6,TRBV5-1
CAWSRAGGHPWPQHF,TRBJ1-5,TRBV30
CASSVVDSTNTGELFF,TRBJ2-2,TRBV9
CASSLEGRRYQPQHF,TRBJ1-5,TRBV5-1
CASSFGGSAAQHF,TRBJ1-5,TRBV5-5
CAISAGRGGVDEKLFF,TRBJ1-4,TRBV10-3
CASGIQGTEKLFF,TRBJ1-4,TRBV7-9
CASSPGTANTGELFF,TRBJ2-2,TRBV18
CASRTSGRYNEQFF,TRBJ2-1,TRBV27
CASSIDTAGGLYEQYF,TRBJ2-7,TRBV19
CASSSPPNEKLFF,TRBJ1-4,TRBV6-5
CASSLEQAIENTGELFF,TRBJ2-2,TRBV5-1
CASSLVKREGLAEQYF,TRBJ2-7,TRBV11-2
CASMGQGFSGNTIYF,TRBJ1-3,TRBV6-5
CASSPLGTFTTEAFF,TRBJ1-1,TRBV18
CASSQGGFSGDEAFF,TRBJ1-1,TRBV4-1
CSVEGQGPYEQYF,TRBJ2-7,TRBV29-1
CASSLAGQGTDTQYF,TRBJ2-3,TRBV5-1
CASSLPALRTEAFF,TRBJ1-1,TRBV28
CASSPGQGGRNTIYF,TRBJ1-3,TRBV18
CASSQVSGTGELFF,TRBJ2-2,TRBV3-1/TRBV3-2
CASSRGTGINEQYF,TRBJ2-7,TRBV27
CASSESSGTNTEAFF,TRBJ1-1,TRBV10-1
CASSTRDRATNGQFF,TRBJ2-1,TRBV6-5
CASSLNSGYNEQFF,TRBJ2-1,TRBV5-1
CASTPVGGASTDTQYF,TRBJ2-3,TRBV6-4
CSHQQSSYNEQFF,TRBJ2-1,TRBV29-1
CASQGQAIYGYTF,TRBJ1-2,TRBV6-5
CASTDGTGSSDTQYF,TRBJ2-3,TRBV6-5
CASSINYLSSYNEQFF,TRBJ2-1,TRBV19
CASSSTGNSGNTIYF,TRBJ1-3,TRBV11-2
CASSEYAGPVSGYTF,TRBJ1-2,TRBV6-1
CASSLVGSGNNEQFF,TRBJ2-1,TRBV7-9
CASSLLGLAGGFRAGELFF,TRBJ2-2,TRBV11-2
CASSQDWSLGAYGYTF,TRBJ1-2,TRBV4-2
CASSLAPGVEETQYF,TRBJ2-5,TRBV5-1
CASSYAGFNEQYF,TRBJ2-7,TRBV6-6
CASRSPGQEDQPQHF,TRBJ1-5,TRBV28